Listed here is a single T cell receptor beta chain. This receptor's antigen is unknown. Base qualities are not provided; no much larger clone lies one nucleotide away. These data are taken from a study of regulatory T cells in long-lasting Graves disease (dated by TCRdb to 2020 to 2022). Context from the whole study: Persistent Graves' disease meant more than 5 years of antithyroid drug treatment with TSH receptor autoantibodies that stayed positive. This study used TCR sequencing and RNA sequencing of peripheral blood to compare persistent Graves' disease patients against newly diagnosed Graves' disease patients. The study took place in China and was registered as a clinical trial. A total of around 35 samples were covered by TCR sequencing, comprising roughly 13 persistent and around 20 newly diagnosed Graves' disease patients. Persistent Graves' disease patients in the clinical cohort had taken antithyroid drugs for around 11 years on average.

Including the terminal cysteine and phenylalanine, the CDR3 comprises 13 residues. The retained sequence is limited to the CDR3, 39 bases, with the frame set at the first base. V loses 4 bases of germline sequence and J loses 1 base, and the interval between the two ends is 7 bases. CDR1 is given as ENHRY and CDR2 as SYGVKD, both from the germline V gene. The sample's time point, from its label and the paper: persistent/refractory GD, antithyroid drugs over 5 years with positive TRAb. For both TCR sequencing and RNA sequencing, RNA was extracted from PBMCs in TRIzol. The diagnosis of Graves' disease was made according to American Thyroid Association guidelines. Patients for the study were recruited at an endocrinology department in Xi'an, China. Each patient gave approximately 9.7 milliliters of peripheral blood, collected in an EDTA anticoagulant tube. PBMCs were isolated by Ficoll Paque Plus density gradient separation without further T cell sorting. RNA quality was checked with an Agilent 2100 Bioanalyzer and agarose gel, and concentration with a NanoDrop 2000.

Library preparation employed multiplex PCR. TCRdb shows the sequencer as Illumina HiSeq 4000. To build TCR beta libraries, CDR3 regions were amplified by Arm-PCR using iRepertoire HTBI primers. Gel purification was performed on PCR products prior to sequencing. The paper's processing steps were these. A total of 60 to 80 TRBV and some 15 TRBJ segments were identified across samples and were used for gene usage analysis of CDR3 amino acid clonotypes. COPE and FqMerger were used to merge filtered high-quality paired reads into contigs. BLAST was used to align contigs to IMGT TRBV, TRBD and TRBJ reference genes, and CDR3 was defined according to IMGT. Clonotypes above 0.1% frequency were classified as highly expanded clones. Shannon entropy served as the measure of repertoire diversity, while the Gini coefficient captured V-J evenness. A clonotype was considered public if more than one individual shared it. The raw public data were reprocessed by TCRdb itself: fastp quality trimming at Q25, MiXCR clonotype calling, in-frame beta chains only. Here each entry gathers all rows of one CDR3 protein and keeps the most common genes and DNA. The V and J calls were determined by TCRdb, not by the authors. For this sample the table gives around 450,000 distinct CDR3 sequences, of which under 25% were detected only once. The top ten hold around 7% of the sample.

General study outcomes and caveats: The authors acknowledged the small sample size as a limitation that may reduce accuracy. Compared with newly diagnosed patients, patients with persistent Graves' disease had lower TCR Shannon entropy and fewer highly expanded clones, which suggests clonal expansion. Only the TCR beta chain was sequenced and analyzed. TRBV28, TRBJ1-2 and TRBJ2-5 were preferentially used in persistent disease, while TRBV20-1 and TRBJ2-1 were favored in newly diagnosed disease. More public clonotypes were shared among persistent patients (around 3,000) than among newly diagnosed patients (approximately 1,000). The study examined only peripheral blood because the primary lesion, thyroid tissue, could not be accessed.

The clonotype originates from a female donor with Graves disease. The starting material was peripheral blood mononuclear cells (PBMCs), obtained when the disease was refractory, from a patient treated with antithyroid drugs. The sequence joins TRBV10-3 to TRBJ2-5; TRBD1 is a possible D gene, resting on 6 matching bases. The DNA sequence reads TGTGCCATCAGTGGAGGGGGCCAAGAGACCCAGTACTTC. Its translation is CAISGGGQETQYF.